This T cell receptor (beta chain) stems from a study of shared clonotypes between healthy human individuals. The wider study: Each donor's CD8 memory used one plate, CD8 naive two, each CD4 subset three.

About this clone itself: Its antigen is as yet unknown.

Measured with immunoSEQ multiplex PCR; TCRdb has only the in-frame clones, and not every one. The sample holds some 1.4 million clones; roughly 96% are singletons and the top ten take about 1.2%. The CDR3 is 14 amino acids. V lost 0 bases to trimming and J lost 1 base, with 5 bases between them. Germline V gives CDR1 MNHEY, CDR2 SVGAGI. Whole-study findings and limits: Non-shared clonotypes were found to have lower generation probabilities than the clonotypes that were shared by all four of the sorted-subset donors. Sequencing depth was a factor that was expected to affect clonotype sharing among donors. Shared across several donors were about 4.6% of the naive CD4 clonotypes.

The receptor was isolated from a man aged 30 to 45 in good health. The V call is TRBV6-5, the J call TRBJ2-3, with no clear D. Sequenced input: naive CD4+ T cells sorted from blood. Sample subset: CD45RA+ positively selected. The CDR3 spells CASSYSFRTDTQYF. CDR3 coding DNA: TGTGCCAGCAGTTACTCGTTCCGCACAGATACGCAGTATTTT.